One sample yielded the 5 T cell receptor beta chains listed below, sequenced in a study of shared clonotypes between healthy human individuals. TCRdb's copy holds only in-frame clones and misses some; the assay was immunoSEQ multiplex PCR. This table has 450,000 to 700,000 clones, around 95% appearing once. CD45RO negativity and positive selection for CCR7 defined naive CD8 cells, a population that excluded terminally differentiated effector memory CD45RA+ cells. Sequencing was carried out using naive CD8+ T cells sorted from blood. The receptors shown here come from a woman in her twenties or thirties in good health.

A word on this clone: Within the sample, other DNA sequences also encode this same CDR3. The gene calls are TRBV27 and TRBJ2-1, with TRBD2 as a possible D gene (6 bases). This CDR3 has 13 residues. V was clipped by 5 bases and J by 4 bases, with 9 bases between them. Germline V lookup: CDR1 MNHEY, CDR2 SMNVEV (reference sequence). In nucleotides, the CDR3 is TGTGCCAGCAGTCCGACTAGTTACAATGAGCAGTTCTTC. It yields the protein CASSPTSYNEQFF.

V and J are TRBV7-8 and TRBJ2-7, with 8 bases that match TRBD2. V was clipped by 5 bases and J by 0 bases; unmatched bases: 9. The germline gives CDR1 SGHVS, CDR2 FQNEAQ. CDR3 length equals 16 residues. The CDR3 loop is CASSPSFGGASYEQYF. DNA of the CDR3: TGTGCCAGCAGCCCTAGTTTCGGGGGGGCCTCCTACGAGCAGTACTTC.

The chain combines TRBV5-1 with TRBJ2-7, with D possibly being TRBD2 (6 bases). The CDR3 contains 13 residues. Trimming cost V 4 bases and J 4 bases, with 12 bases left between them. Germline CDR1 and CDR2: SGHRS and YFSETQ. This CDR3 is CASSGGGRYEQYF. CDR3 nucleotides: TGCGCCAGCAGCGGGGGAGGCAGGTACGAGCAGTACTTC. Full variable domain (remainder filled in from reference TRBV5-1 and TRBJ2-7): KAGVTQTPRYLIKTRGQQVTLSCSPISGHRSVSWYQQTPGQGLQFLFEYFSETQRNKGNFPGRFSGRQFSNSRSEMNVSTLELGDSALYLCASSGGGRYEQYFGPGTRLTVT.

A word on this clone: This specimen includes other DNA sequences encoding the same CDR3. This sequence joins TRBV6-5 and TRBJ2-7; TRBD1 matches 10 bases. Losses at the gene ends were 2 bases for V and 4 bases for J; bases not matched to a gene: 2. This CDR3 region has 14 residues. Germline values: CDR1 MNHEY, CDR2 SVGAGI. CDR3 residues: CASSYGTGVYEQYF. CDR3 DNA sequence: TGTGCCAGCAGTTACGGGACAGGGGTGTACGAGCAGTACTTC.

The rearrangement joins TRBV28 to TRBJ1-1, with D uncertain. This CDR3 region has 15 residues. V was clipped by 6 bases and J by 8 bases, with 22 bases between them. Germline V gives CDR1 MDHEN, CDR2 SYDVKM. CDR3 protein: CASSAIDMSESEAFF. CDR3 coding DNA: TGTGCCAGCAGCGCCATCGACATGAGCGAATCGGAAGCTTTCTTT.